These T cell receptor beta chains were read from a single sample in a study of OX40 agonist ivuxolimab in advanced cancers. TCRdb keeps only in-frame clones here, not all; method: immunoSEQ multiplex PCR. The sample holds 55,000 to 80,000 clones, roughly nine tenths seen once. The sample was CD4+ or CD8+ T cells sorted from blood, taken in a trial of the OX40 agonist ivuxolimab. These receptors were obtained from an adult with an advanced solid tumor such as melanoma, head and neck, liver or kidney cancer. Each CDR3 is given with its conserved first and last residue. A clone size is listed for some rows: how often the clone was seen (once, few, many), or a class if it is expanded.

CDR3aa	v_gene	j_gene	abundance
CASSFGEQGNYGYTF	TRBV27	TRBJ1-2	-
CASSLLFSGSPYEQYF	TRBV27	-	-
CASSRTRNYGYTF	TRBV2	TRBJ1-2	-
CATHKGMGSNQPQHF	TRBV19	TRBJ1-5	-
CASSVQQAGYTQYF	TRBV9	TRBJ2-3	once
CASSLEPGRGQPQHF	TRBV5-4	TRBJ1-5	-
CASSTYHRGAEAFF	TRBV7-9	TRBJ1-1	once
CASSLAISGANVLTF	TRBV5-1	TRBJ2-6	-
CASSFIRGEADTQYF	TRBV7-9	TRBJ2-3	-
CASSSYNEQFF	TRBV5-1	TRBJ2-1	-
CASSRTGIYEQYF	TRBV2	TRBJ2-7	-
CASSSSRASGTTGELFF	TRBV5-4	TRBJ2-2	-
CASSPGGGPYEQYF	TRBV2	TRBJ2-7	-
CASFGTSGTDSYEQYF	TRBV6-6	TRBJ2-7	-
CASRAPGAQETQYF	TRBV6-6	TRBJ2-5	-
CASSPGLAGPYEQYF	TRBV27	TRBJ2-7	-
CASSSGSGSSRFNEQFF	TRBV5-1	TRBJ2-1	-
CASSERFGNGYTF	TRBV2	TRBJ1-2	-
CASSIQSRNTQYF	TRBV19	TRBJ2-5	-
CAWSVIKSGTVQYF	TRBV30	TRBJ2-4	-
CAAELGGSYNEQFF	TRBV28	TRBJ2-1	few
CASSAYRYMNTEAFF	TRBV28	TRBJ1-1	few
CSVDPAGVYNEQFF	TRBV29-1	TRBJ2-1	-
CASSLRGRGTDTQYF	TRBV7-3	TRBJ2-3	-
CASSPRAPGTSNQPQHF	TRBV18	TRBJ1-5	-
CASSGQGGTQYF	TRBV7-9	TRBJ2-5	-
CASSFVVNSYSGANVLTF	TRBV5-8	TRBJ2-6	-
CASRPGLAGTGELFF	TRBV10-1	TRBJ2-2	-
CASSQDSRNTEAFF	TRBV4-1	TRBJ1-1	-
CAWRGTIGGYTF	TRBV30	TRBJ1-2	few
CASSIPPVSNSGNTIYF	TRBV19	TRBJ1-3	-
CASRSSTDTQYF	TRBV6-5	TRBJ2-3	-
CASSSMGGLQETQYF	TRBV28	TRBJ2-5	-
CAWSVGYERGTDTQYF	TRBV30	TRBJ2-3	-
CASSSPGQVRSEAFF	TRBV7-8	TRBJ1-1	once
CASSEQNTEAFF	TRBV5-1	TRBJ1-1	-
CASSKLRVSEQFF	TRBV19	TRBJ2-1	-
CASSSVTGELFF	TRBV7-3	TRBJ2-2	-
CASSLTGTGSDTQYF	TRBV5-1	TRBJ2-3	once
CASSRALQGGEQYF	TRBV21-1	TRBJ2-7	-
CASRGGRTGSGANVLTF	TRBV5-1	TRBJ2-6	-
CASSSERAEAFF	TRBV7-2	TRBJ1-1	-
CASSLGPRRQYF	TRBV28	TRBJ2-3	-
CASSESLSDHFHEQFF	TRBV10-1	TRBJ2-1	-
CASSYRLAGVGDTQYF	TRBV6-5	TRBJ2-3	-
CASSGGTGSTEAFF	TRBV10-1	TRBJ1-1	-
CASKRQGASGANVLTF	TRBV27	TRBJ2-6	-
CASSVLGNTGELFF	TRBV9	TRBJ2-2	-
CASSSAGRDTQYF	TRBV28	TRBJ2-3	-
CASSEASGRTDTQYF	TRBV6-1	TRBJ2-3	-
CAWSVWAEAFF	TRBV30	TRBJ1-1	-
CAWREGLAGGNEQFF	TRBV30	TRBJ2-1	-
CASSQAGDTEAFF	TRBV18	TRBJ1-1	-
CASSLRTGGTDTQYF	TRBV14	TRBJ2-3	-